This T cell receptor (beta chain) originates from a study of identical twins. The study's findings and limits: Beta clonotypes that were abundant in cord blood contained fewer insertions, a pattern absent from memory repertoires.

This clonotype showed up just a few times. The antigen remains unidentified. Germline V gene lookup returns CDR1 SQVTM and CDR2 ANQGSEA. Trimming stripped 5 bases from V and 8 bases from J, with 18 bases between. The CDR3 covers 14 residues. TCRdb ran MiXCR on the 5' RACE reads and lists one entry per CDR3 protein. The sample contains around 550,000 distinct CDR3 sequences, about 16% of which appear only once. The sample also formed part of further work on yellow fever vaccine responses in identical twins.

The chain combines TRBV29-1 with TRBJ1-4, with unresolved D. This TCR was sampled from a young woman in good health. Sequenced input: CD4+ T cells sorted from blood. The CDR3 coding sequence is TGCAGCGTTATAACGGTTACTCCTCAGGAAAAACTGTTTTTT. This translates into CSVITVTPQEKLFF.